This TCR beta chain was sequenced for a study of blood T cells in healthy people across ages. For the study at large: Capturing about one barcoded beta molecule per two T cells was achieved by template switching.

A J-beta primer mix and a sample-barcoded 5' primer were used in a second PCR of roughly 6 to 12 cycles. MiXCR, run by TCRdb on the 5' RACE reads, gives a single entry per CDR3 protein. The sample yields about 680,000 distinct CDR3 sequences, roughly 50% seen once. The CDR3 loop spans 15 amino acids. V shed 1 base and J 5 bases; nucleotides not matched to a gene: 4. Germline V gene lookup returns CDR1 SGHAT and CDR2 FQDESV (reference sequence). Sequencing was done on a sample of blood. The receptor was derived from an older woman in good health. The rearrangement uses TRBV11-1 and TRBJ2-3; 9 bases map to TRBD2. CDR3 in DNA: TGTGCCAGCAGCTTAGTTTCTAGCGGGAAAGATACGCAGTATTTT. Translated: CASSLVSSGKDTQYF.